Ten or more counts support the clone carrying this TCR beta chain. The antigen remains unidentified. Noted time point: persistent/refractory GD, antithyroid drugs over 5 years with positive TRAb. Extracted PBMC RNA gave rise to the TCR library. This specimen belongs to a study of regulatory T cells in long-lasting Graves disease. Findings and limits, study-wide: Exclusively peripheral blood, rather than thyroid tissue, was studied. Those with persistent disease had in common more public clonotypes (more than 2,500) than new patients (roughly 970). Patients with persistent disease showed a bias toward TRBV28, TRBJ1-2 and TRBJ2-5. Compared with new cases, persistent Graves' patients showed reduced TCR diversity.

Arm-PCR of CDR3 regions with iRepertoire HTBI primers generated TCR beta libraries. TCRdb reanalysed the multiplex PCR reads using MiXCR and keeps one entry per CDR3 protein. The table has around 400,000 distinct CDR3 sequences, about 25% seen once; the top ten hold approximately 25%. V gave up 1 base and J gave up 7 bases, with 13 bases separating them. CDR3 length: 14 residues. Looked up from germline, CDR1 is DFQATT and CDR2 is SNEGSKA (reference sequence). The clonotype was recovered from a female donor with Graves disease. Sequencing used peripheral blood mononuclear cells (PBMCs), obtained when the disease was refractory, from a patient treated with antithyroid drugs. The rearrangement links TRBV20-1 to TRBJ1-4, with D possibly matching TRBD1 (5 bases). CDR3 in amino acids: CSARGVRASEKLFF. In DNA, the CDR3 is TGCAGTGCTAGAGGGGTCAGGGCAAGTGAAAAACTGTTTTTT.